Sequencing of this T cell receptor beta chain was carried out in a study of blood T cell repertoires in COVID-19. Background on the study: The samples span acute and convalescent COVID-19 from the United States, Italy and Spain.

Participants reported their clinical history, and cohort assignment relied on those reports. Authors' analysis steps: Using reference gene primer amplification, nucleated cell counts were estimated. The repertoire was sequenced with immunoSEQ multiplex PCR; TCRdb's copy has only in-frame clones and lacks some. V, J and clone size are taken as reported in that table, and D and trimming were inferred from the DNA itself. The profile shows about 250,000 clones, under 90% of them singletons. V was clipped by 5 bases and J by 5 bases, with 13 bases between them. The CDR3 length is 14 residues. CDR1 and CDR2 (germline): MNHEY, SMNVEV (reference sequence).

The origin of this receptor is a man in his late teens or twenties who had recovered from COVID-19. The sequencing sample was made of PBMCs or T cells enriched from blood (not recorded which). V is TRBV27 and J is TRBJ2-1; maybe TRBD2 (6 bases). The CDR3 sequence: CASSRPGLNNEQFF. The CDR3 nucleotides read TGTGCCAGCAGTAGACCGGGACTTAACAATGAGCAGTTCTTC.